The 24 T cell receptor beta chains in this list originate from one sample, sequenced in a study of blood T cell repertoires in COVID-19. TCRdb's copy holds only in-frame clones and misses some; the assay was immunoSEQ multiplex PCR. The sample lists 180,000 or so clones; roughly 86% were seen once. The specimen sequenced was peripheral blood. Source of these receptors: a man aged 35 to 55 with active or convalescent COVID-19.

The chain joins TRBV28 to TRBJ1-5, with D perhaps TRBD1 (6 bases). The V end lost 7 bases, the J end lost 4 bases, and 20 bases lay between the germline ends. The CDR3 is made up of 16 amino acids. Germline loops: CDR1 MDHEN, CDR2 SYDVKM. As DNA, the CDR3 is TGTGCCAGCACCACGGGGTCGGGCACAGGGAATCAGCCCCAGCATTTT. Translating it yields CASTTGSGTGNQPQHF.

The chain uses TRBV7-9 and TRBJ2-3; 11 nucleotides agree with TRBD2. Looked up from germline, CDR1 is SEHNR and CDR2 is FQNEAQ (reference sequence). The length of the CDR3 is 17 residues. After removal of 0 bases from V and 0 bases from J, the junction contained 2 bases not matched to a gene. This CDR3 reads CASSLAGTSGSTDTQYF. CDR3 nucleotides: TGTGCCAGCAGCTTAGCGGGGACTAGCGGTAGCACAGATACGCAGTATTTT.

The chain links TRBV4-3 to TRBJ2-5; D not resolved. The V end lost 1 base, the J end lost 1 base, and 10 bases lay between the germline ends. This CDR3 region has 15 residues. The germline gives CDR1 LGHNA, CDR2 YSLEER. The CDR3 region has the DNA TGCGCCAGCAGCCAAGCTGGTCAGGTCCAAGAGACCCAGTACTTC. It encodes CASSQAGQVQETQYF.

V is TRBV19 and J is TRBJ2-7; 9 bases align to TRBD2. Germline CDR1 and CDR2: LNHDA and SQIVND (reference sequence). There are 16 residues in the CDR3. V gave up 3 bases and J gave up 3 bases; unmatched junction bases: 9. In nucleotides, the CDR3 is TGTGCCAGTAGTATCGGGCTAGCGGGGTCGAACTACGAGCAGTACTTC. This translates into CASSIGLAGSNYEQYF.

This chain uses TRBV3-1 (or the pseudogene TRBV3-2) with TRBJ1-2; the D is unclear. Germline CDR1 is LGHDT and CDR2 is YNNKEL (reference sequence). The CDR3 runs 13 residues. Trimming stripped 1 base from V and 2 bases from J, with 5 bases between. The CDR3: CASSQGQNYGYTF. In nucleotides, the CDR3 is TGTGCCAGCAGCCAAGGGCAAAACTATGGCTACACCTTC.

V usage is TRBV11-2 and J usage is TRBJ2-7, with D maybe TRBD1 (5 bases). The CDR3 runs to 13 residues. Germline CDR1 SGHAT, CDR2 FQNNGV. V lost 1 base, J lost 3 bases, and 7 bases lay in between. CDR3 amino acids: CASSLGGVYEQYF. Written as DNA, the CDR3 is TGTGCCAGCAGCTTAGGGGGCGTCTACGAGCAGTACTTC.

The rearrangement joins TRBV9 to TRBJ2-2; D ambiguous. CDR1 is SGDLS, CDR2 YYNGEE, per germline. This CDR3 spans 13 amino acids. The V gene lost 0 bases and the J gene lost 4 bases, with 4 bases spanning the gap. CDR3 sequence reads: CASSVAVTGELFF. CDR3 nucleotide sequence: TGTGCCAGCAGCGTAGCGGTCACCGGGGAGCTGTTTTTT.

This CDR3 reads CASSLVDYLSTDTQYF. Here the CDR3 DNA reads TGTGCCAGCAGCTTAGTGGACTACCTAAGCACAGATACGCAGTATTTT. This sequence joins TRBV7-8 and TRBJ2-3, with D possibly matching TRBD2 (6 bases). The germline CDR1 and CDR2 sequences are SGHVS and FQNEAQ. V gave up 1 base and J gave up 0 bases, with 11 bases separating them. This CDR3 has 16 amino acids.

This clone was recorded only once. The chain couples TRBV5-1 to TRBJ1-4; TRBD1 is a possible D gene (5 bases). Trimming removed 7 bases at V and 8 bases at J, with 15 bases between. The germline V gene has CDR1 SGHRS and CDR2 YFSETQ. CDR3 length: 13 residues. The CDR3 loop is CASAPQGNEKLFF. The CDR3 nucleotides are TGCGCCAGCGCGCCCCAGGGAAACGAAAAACTGTTTTTT.

This chain joins TRBV6-2 or TRBV6-3 and TRBJ2-3; TRBD2 is a possible D gene (5 bases). Trimming took 2 bases from V and 2 from J, leaving 14 bases between them. CDR1 and CDR2 (germline): MNHEY, SVGEGT. The CDR3 sequence is 16 residues long. DNA of the CDR3: TGTGCCAGCAGTTACGTACCGGACTCAAACACAGATACGCAGTATTTT. It translates to CASSYVPDSNTDTQYF.

As DNA, the CDR3 is TGTGCCAGCAGTGAAGGGGGAGGAGGGACGACCAATCAGCCCCAGCATTTT. Translated, it gives CASSEGGGGTTNQPQHF. V is TRBV6-1 and J is TRBJ1-5; TRBD1 might be the D (5 bases). The CDR3 extends over 17 amino acids. Germline V gives CDR1 MNHNS, CDR2 SASEGT. V was clipped by 1 base and J by 3 bases, with 16 bases between them.

The V gene is TRBV7-9, the J gene TRBJ2-3, with TRBD1 matching over 10 bases. V lost 5 bases, J lost 7 bases, and 9 bases stayed unmatched. The CDR3 is 15 amino acids. Germline CDR1 reads SEHNR; CDR2 reads FQNEAQ (reference sequence). The CDR3 region has the DNA TGTGCCAGCAGCCCCCCGGGACAGGGGCGATATACGCAGTATTTT. It specifies CASSPPGQGRYTQYF.

This chain uses TRBV19 with TRBJ2-2; possible D gene TRBD1, 5 bases. Trimming pared 5 bases from V and 4 bases from J, leaving 14 bases between. CDR1 LNHDA and CDR2 SQIVND come from the germline V gene (reference sequence). CDR3 length: 15 residues. CDR3 in amino acids: CASSSSSRVTGELFF. Here the CDR3 DNA reads TGTGCCAGTAGTTCCTCCTCCAGGGTCACCGGGGAGCTGTTTTTT.

The chain couples TRBV28 to TRBJ1-6, with 7 bases identical to TRBD1. Per the germline V gene, CDR1 is MDHEN and CDR2 is SYDVKM. The V segment lost 5 bases and the J segment 1 base; nucleotides outside the gene matches: 14. The CDR3 totals 19 residues. CDR3 bases: TGTGCCAGCAGTCCTCGGACAGGTCTACGAGATTCCTATAATTCACCCCTCCACTTT. Protein: CASSPRTGLRDSYNSPLHF.

Details on this clone: The sample holds other DNA sequences that translate to the same CDR3. The V gene is TRBV12-3 or TRBV12-4, the J gene TRBJ1-2, with 9 bases that match TRBD1. Unmatched junction bases numbered 6, after V lost 5 bases and J lost 8 bases. The CDR3 is made up of 13 amino acids. The CDR3 here is CASSSGQGRGYTF. The CDR3 nucleotides read TGTGCCAGCAGTAGTGGACAGGGGAGAGGCTACACCTTC.

J is TRBJ2-7 and V is TRBV7-8; a possible D gene is TRBD2 (6 bases). Germline lookup yields CDR1 SGHVS and CDR2 FQNEAQ. V lost 1 base to trimming and J lost 3 bases, with 16 bases between them. This CDR3 comprises 16 residues. Here the CDR3 DNA reads TGTGCCAGCAGCTTAGAAGGAGGGACCCACTACTACGAGCAGTACTTC. Translated, it gives CASSLEGGTHYYEQYF.

The chain is built from TRBV7-8 and TRBJ1-1; 7 bases are shared with TRBD1. Per germline, CDR1 SGHVS and CDR2 FQNEAQ. The CDR3 length is 12 residues. J lost 10 bases, V lost 2 bases, and 4 bases had no gene match. The CDR3 here is CASSLIQGVAFF. The CDR3 DNA reads TGTGCCAGCAGCTTAATCCAGGGGGTAGCTTTCTTT.

The chain is built from TRBV21-1 and TRBJ1-2; the table's TRBD1 call for D was not verified on the DNA. TRBV21-1 is noted as a pseudogene. CDR3 length equals 13 residues. The CDR3, as DNA: TGTGCCAGCAGCATCGGGACAGGGAAAGGCTACACCTTC. As protein: CASSIGTGKGYTF.

This clone occurred once. At one boundary the junction diverges from the germline segment, which might be a read error. This chain connects TRBV7-7 to TRBJ2-1, with D possibly matching TRBD1 (5 bases). This CDR3 comprises 14 residues. Germline loops: CDR1 SSHAT, CDR2 FNYEAQ (reference sequence). The CDR3 loop is CASSLQDDANEQFF. The CDR3 bases are TGTGCTAGCAGCTTACAGGATGATGCGAATGAGCAGTTCTTC.

This chain joins TRBV10-3 and TRBJ1-2; 12 bases match TRBD1. Germline V lookup: CDR1 ENHRY, CDR2 SYGVKD. CDR3 length: 14 amino acids. Trimming at V came to 8 bases and at J to 4 bases, leaving 5 bases not matched to a gene. CDR3 loop: CAISGTGGTYGYTF. In nucleotides, the CDR3 is TGTGCCATCTCCGGGACAGGGGGCACCTATGGCTACACCTTC.

This clone was observed a few times. The chain joins TRBV4-1 to TRBJ1-2; no firm D call. With 4 bases removed from V and 4 bases from J, the gap between germline ends came to 19 bases. The CDR3 runs 16 residues. The V gene's germline CDR1 is MGHRA and CDR2 YSYEKL. The CDR3 here is CASSRGPTGSGYGYTF. The CDR3 DNA reads as TGCGCCAGCAGCCGAGGCCCAACGGGGAGTGGCTATGGCTACACCTTC.

The chain joins TRBV4-2 to TRBJ2-4; tentatively, D is TRBD2 (5 bases). V lost 0 bases to trimming and J lost 1 base, with 7 bases between them. Germline V gene data show CDR1 as LGHNA and CDR2 as YNFKEQ. The length of the CDR3 is 15 residues. Written as DNA, the CDR3 is TGTGCCAGCAGCCAAGAACCGGGGGCCAAAAACATTCAGTACTTC. The encoded protein is CASSQEPGAKNIQYF.

This chain joins TRBV3-1 (or the pseudogene TRBV3-2) and TRBJ1-2, with D uncertain. This CDR3 has 15 residues. V was clipped by 3 bases and J by 2 bases, with 13 bases between them. Looked up from germline, CDR1 is LGHDT and CDR2 is YNNKEL (reference sequence). The DNA of the CDR3 is TGTGCCAGCAGCCACGGAGGGCCAGTCAACTATGGCTACACCTTC. This encodes CASSHGGPVNYGYTF.

The V gene is TRBV5-1, the J gene TRBJ1-4; 8 positions agree with TRBD1. The CDR3 is 17 residues long. Trimming took 3 bases from V and 4 from J; bases not matched to a gene: 11. Looked up from germline, CDR1 is SGHRS and CDR2 is YFSETQ. CDR3 DNA: TGCGCCAGCAGCTGGGGAGGACAGGGAGTGGTTAATGAAAAACTGTTTTTT. It encodes CASSWGGQGVVNEKLFF.